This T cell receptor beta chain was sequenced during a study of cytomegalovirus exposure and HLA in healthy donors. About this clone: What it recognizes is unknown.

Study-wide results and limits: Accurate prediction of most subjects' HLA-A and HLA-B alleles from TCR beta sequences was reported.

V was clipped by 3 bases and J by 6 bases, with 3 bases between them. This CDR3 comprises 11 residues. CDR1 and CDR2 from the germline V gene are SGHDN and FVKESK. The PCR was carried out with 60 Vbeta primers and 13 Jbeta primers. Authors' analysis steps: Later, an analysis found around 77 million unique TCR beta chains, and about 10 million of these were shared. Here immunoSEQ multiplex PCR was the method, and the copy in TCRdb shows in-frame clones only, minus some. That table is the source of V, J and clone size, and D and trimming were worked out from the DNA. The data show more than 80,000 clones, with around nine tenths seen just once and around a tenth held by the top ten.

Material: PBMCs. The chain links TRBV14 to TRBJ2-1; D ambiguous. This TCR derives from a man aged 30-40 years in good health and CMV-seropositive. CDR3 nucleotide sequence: TGTGCCAGCAGCCACTTCAATGAGCAGTTCTTC. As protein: CASSHFNEQFF.